These T cell receptor beta chains were read from a single sample in a study of blood T cell repertoires in COVID-19. The method was immunoSEQ multiplex PCR; TCRdb's version includes in-frame clones alone and lacks a portion of them. The sample lists 200,000 to 250,000 clones, roughly 85% occurring once. Sequencing was carried out using PBMCs or T cells enriched from blood (not recorded which). The receptors stem from a woman between 35 and 50 years old with acute COVID-19. CDR3s leave out the opening cysteine and the closing phenylalanine or tryptophan. Clone size is shown for a subset of rows, as once, few, many or a class of expanded clone.

clone_size: NA
j_call: TRBJ1-1
v_call: TRBV29-1
cdr3_aa: SVETGGWNTEAF

clone_size: NA
j_call: TRBJ1-1
v_call: TRBV4-1
cdr3_aa: ASSQVLWGRVAMNTEAF

clone_size: NA
j_call: TRBJ1-4
v_call: TRBV7-8
cdr3_aa: ASSRKQGSDDEKLF

clone_size: NA
j_call: TRBJ2-1
v_call: TRBV18
cdr3_aa: ASSPEGQGTEQF

clone_size: NA
j_call: TRBJ1-5
v_call: TRBV19
cdr3_aa: ASSIVAGVGQPQH

clone_size: NA
j_call: TRBJ1-4
v_call: TRBV21-1
cdr3_aa: ASSKIRSKRWANEKLF

clone_size: NA
j_call: TRBJ1-1
v_call: TRBV27
cdr3_aa: ASSFLYPGGPTEAF

clone_size: NA
j_call: TRBJ2-2
v_call: TRBV7-2
cdr3_aa: ASSSGQITGELF

clone_size: NA
j_call: TRBJ2-5
v_call: TRBV29-1
cdr3_aa: SGLPWEGETQY

clone_size: NA
j_call: TRBJ2-7
v_call: TRBV4-3
cdr3_aa: ASSQLPTEQY

clone_size: NA
j_call: TRBJ1-6
v_call: TRBV6-5
cdr3_aa: ASSQGSYNSPLH

clone_size: few
j_call: TRBJ1-6
v_call: TRBV9
cdr3_aa: ASSVGETYNSPLH

clone_size: NA
j_call: TRBJ1-2
v_call: TRBV29-1
cdr3_aa: SVADRTNYGYT

clone_size: once
j_call: TRBJ1-4
v_call: TRBV13
cdr3_aa: ASSSTEPATNEKLF

clone_size: NA
j_call: TRBJ2-1
v_call: TRBV7-6
cdr3_aa: ASSLVGGLNEQF

clone_size: NA
j_call: TRBJ2-1
v_call: TRBV5-1
cdr3_aa: ASSFGTGNYNEQF

clone_size: NA
j_call: TRBJ1-2
v_call: TRBV4-1
cdr3_aa: ASSQPGQGARGYT

clone_size: NA
j_call: TRBJ1-1
v_call: TRBV5-1
cdr3_aa: ASGGMNTEAF

clone_size: NA
j_call: TRBJ1-1
v_call: TRBV5-1
cdr3_aa: ASSLGQITEAF

clone_size: NA
j_call: TRBJ2-1
v_call: TRBV18
cdr3_aa: ASSPDRVRVNEQF

clone_size: NA
j_call: TRBJ1-2
v_call: TRBV2
cdr3_aa: ASKRQGTNYGYT

clone_size: NA
j_call: TRBJ2-3
v_call: TRBV27
cdr3_aa: ASSLSPDTQY